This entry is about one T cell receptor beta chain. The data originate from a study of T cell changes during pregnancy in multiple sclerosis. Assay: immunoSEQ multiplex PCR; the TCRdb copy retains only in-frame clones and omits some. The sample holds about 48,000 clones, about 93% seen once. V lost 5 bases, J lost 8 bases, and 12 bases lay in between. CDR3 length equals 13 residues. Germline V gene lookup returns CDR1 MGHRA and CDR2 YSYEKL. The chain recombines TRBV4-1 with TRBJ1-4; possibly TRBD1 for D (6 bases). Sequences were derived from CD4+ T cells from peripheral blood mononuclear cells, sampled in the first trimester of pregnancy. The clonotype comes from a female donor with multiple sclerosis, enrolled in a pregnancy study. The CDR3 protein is CASSTRGAEKLFF. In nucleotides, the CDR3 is TGCGCCAGCAGCACACGGGGGGCGGAAAAACTGTTTTTT.